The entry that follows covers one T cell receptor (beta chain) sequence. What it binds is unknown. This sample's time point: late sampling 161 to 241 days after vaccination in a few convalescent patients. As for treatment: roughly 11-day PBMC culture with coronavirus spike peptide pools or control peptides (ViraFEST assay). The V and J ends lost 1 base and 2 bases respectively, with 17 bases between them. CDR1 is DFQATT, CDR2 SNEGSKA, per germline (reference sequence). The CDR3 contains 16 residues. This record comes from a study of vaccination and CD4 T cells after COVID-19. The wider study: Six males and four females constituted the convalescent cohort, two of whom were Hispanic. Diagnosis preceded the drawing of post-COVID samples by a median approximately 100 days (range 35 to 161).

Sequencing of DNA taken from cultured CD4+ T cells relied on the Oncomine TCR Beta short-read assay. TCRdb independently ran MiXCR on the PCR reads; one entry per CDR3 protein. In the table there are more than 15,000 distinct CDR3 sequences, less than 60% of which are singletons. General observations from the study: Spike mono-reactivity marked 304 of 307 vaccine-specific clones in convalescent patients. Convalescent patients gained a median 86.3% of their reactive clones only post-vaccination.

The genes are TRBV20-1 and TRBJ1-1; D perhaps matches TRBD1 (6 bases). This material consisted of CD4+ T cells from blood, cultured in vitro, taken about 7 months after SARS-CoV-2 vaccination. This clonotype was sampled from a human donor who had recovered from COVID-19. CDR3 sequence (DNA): TGCAGTGCTAGAGCCTGGGGGAGGGGGGCCAACACTGAAGCTTTCTTT. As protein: CSARAWGRGANTEAFF.